This T cell receptor (beta chain) was profiled in a study of Graves' ophthalmopathy and Graves' hyperthyroidism. Across the study: The stable label applied to hyperthyroidism with no ophthalmopathy within 18 months of follow-up.

Study conclusions and caveats: Among thyroid clonotypes expanded above 0.001 frequency, most also appeared in blood.

This clonotype was observed a single time. Its antigen is still unknown. A much more abundant neighbour one base away suggests this may be a read error. RNA transcripts were the template, and TCR beta CDR3 regions were amplified from them. HTBI-primed first-round RT-PCR preceded second-round multiplex PCR. TCRdb analysed the multiplex PCR reads with MiXCR anew, one entry per CDR3 protein. The data contain more than 1,000,000 distinct CDR3 sequences, about 40% of them singletons. CDR1 and CDR2 (germline): DFQATT, SNEGSKA (reference sequence). There are 14 residues in the CDR3. This sequence originates from an adult man with Graves' hyperthyroidism. Source material: peripheral blood or thyroid tissue (not recorded which). V and J are TRBV20-1 and TRBJ2-5; 8 nucleotides align to TRBD1. The CDR3 DNA reads TGCAGTGCAGAAGTACAGGGGGTAAGAGAGATCCAGTACTTC. It codes for CSAEVQGVREIQYF.